Listed here is a single T cell receptor (beta chain). The antigen remains undetermined. The CDR3 covers 14 residues. Trimming cost V 5 bases and J 6 bases; bases outside gene matches: 10. Germline V CDR1 and CDR2: MNHEY, SVGAGI. Allogeneic regulatory or mature dendritic cells were co-cultured for 5 days with CFSE-labeled sorted T cells at 1:10. The sample originates from a study of regulatory dendritic cells for organ transplantation. Generated by immunoSEQ multiplex PCR, the TCRdb table keeps only in-frame clones and is missing some. Of just under 8,000 clones in the sample, 65% to 70% were seen once. Study-level points and caveats: Naive CD4+ and CD8+ repertoires were highly diverse; memory CD8+ was most oligoclonal.

V gene TRBV6-5 combines with J gene TRBJ2-7; TRBD2 aligns across 7 bases. This clonotype originated in a human donor in good health. The sequenced material came from memory CD4+ T cells from blood cultured with dendritic cells. Subset indicated: CD45RO+ memory T cells. This CDR3 is CASSEGWSGGEQYF. CDR3 DNA sequence: TGTGCCAGCAGTGAAGGGTGGTCGGGGGGCGAGCAGTACTTC.